A selection of T cell receptor beta chains follows, all from one sample in a study of control samples from healthy donors and cancer patients. The protocol was immunoSEQ multiplex PCR, while the TCRdb copy is restricted to in-frame clones and leaves out a portion. This sample carries under 150,000 clones, around 92% of them seen once, and the ten largest clones take approximately 8%. Sequenced sample: PBMCs. These receptor sequences come from a man aged 50 to 59 with head and neck cancer. Both conserved end residues are part of each CDR3. Clone size is not always given. Where it is, it says once, few, many or a class for expanded clones.

NA,TRBJ2-7,TRBV24-1,CATSDLGEQYF
NA,TRBJ2-7,TRBV19,CASSIDSVAGGLYEQYF
NA,TRBJ2-5,TRBV9,CASSRRGGLEETQYF
NA,TRBJ2-1,TRBV9,CASSVEAYNEQFF
NA,TRBJ2-1,TRBV5-4,CASSLATGGPWIYNEQFF
once,TRBJ2-7,TRBV19,CASSIEGQGFYEQYF
once,TRBJ2-7,TRBV7-9,CASSLEQGYEQYF
NA,TRBJ1-4,TRBV30,CAWSVSWGSELFF
NA,TRBJ2-5,TRBV27,CASSSQVTGLQETQYF
NA,TRBJ2-3,TRBV5-1,CASSRTGGGLLNTQYF
NA,TRBJ2-7,TRBV19,CASSWDEGSYEQYF
NA,TRBJ2-5,TRBV19,CASSIGPSGSETQYF
NA,TRBJ2-7,TRBV6-2/TRBV6-3,CASSPRGHAKRDF
NA,TRBJ2-3,TRBV9,CASSVEAVSTDTQYF
medium-sized,TRBJ1-1,TRBV5-4,CASSTRDRANEAFF
NA,TRBJ1-6,TRBV7-8,CASSLVGQPRSSYNSPLHF
NA,TRBJ2-2,TRBV19,CASSLGGGGYTGELFF
NA,TRBJ2-3,TRBV18,CASSPTSGSNTDTQYF
NA,TRBJ2-7,TRBV7-6,CASSFPGAEQYF
NA,TRBJ1-5,TRBV3-1/TRBV3-2,CASSQALGQPQHF
NA,TRBJ2-6,TRBV4-1,CASSLNPSGANVLTF
NA,TRBJ2-7,TRBV10-1,CATQATSGGYEQYF
NA,TRBJ2-7,TRBV6-5,CASSYSGTSGYEQYF
NA,TRBJ2-7,TRBV6-5,CASSYTDSSYEQYF
NA,TRBJ1-1,TRBV28,CASSLGGSNEAFF
NA,TRBJ2-5,TRBV12-3/TRBV12-4,CASSTYKGETQYF
NA,TRBJ2-7,TRBV18,CASSASGVWTYEQYF
NA,TRBJ2-2,TRBV18,CASSPGLTNTGELFF